These 15 T cell receptor beta chains share one sample of origin, sequenced in a study of blood T cells in healthy people across ages. A J-beta primer mix and a sample-barcoded 5' primer were used in a second PCR of about 7 to 12 cycles. TCRdb reprocessed the 5' RACE reads with MiXCR, giving one entry per CDR3 protein. The sample has about 780,000 distinct CDR3 sequences, roughly 46% seen once. Sequenced material: blood. The receptors were gathered from a man older than 75 in good health.

The chain links TRBV5-1 to TRBJ2-5; no definite D call. V shed 5 bases and J shed 4 bases, with 15 bases lying between them. The CDR3 is 14 residues long. Per the germline V gene, CDR1 is SGHRS and CDR2 is YFSETQ. The CDR3 region is CASREPGGPETQYF. CDR3 sequence (DNA): TGCGCCAGCAGGGAACCTGGTGGACCAGAGACCCAGTACTTC.

As concerns this clonotype: One end of the junction fails to match germline, which may point to a read error. This CDR3 reads CASSLGDGRNQPRHF. DNA for the CDR3: TGTGCCAGCAGCTTAGGGGACGGCAGGAATCAGCCCCGGCATTTT. The V and J genes are TRBV11-2 and TRBJ1-5; D is perhaps TRBD1 (5 bases). The germline CDR1 and CDR2 sequences are SGHAT and FQNNGV. The CDR3 consists of 15 residues.

The chain links TRBV7-2 to TRBJ1-4, with TRBD1 as a possible D gene (6 bases). Trimming took off 7 bases at V and 3 bases at J, with 15 bases between the two ends. This CDR3 contains 15 residues. Germline CDR1 and CDR2: SGHTA and FQGNSA. CDR3 amino acids: CASTLTGLANEKLFF. The CDR3 DNA reads as TGTGCCAGCACCCTTACAGGGCTGGCTAATGAAAAACTGTTTTTT.

The chain joins TRBV6-2 or TRBV6-3 to TRBJ2-5, with D possibly TRBD1 on 6 matching bases. The J call may be incorrect, as the DNA end agrees better with TRBJ2-7. This CDR3 spans 14 amino acids. Germline-derived CDR1 and CDR2 are MNHEY and SVGEGT. The CDR3 is CASAEGGDSYEQYF. The CDR3 region has the DNA TGTGCCAGCGCCGAAGGGGGAGACTCCTACGAGCAGTACTTC.

This chain connects TRBV28 to TRBJ2-1, with TRBD1 matching 9 bases. The J segment lost 8 bases and the V segment lost 5 bases, leaving 10 bases of the junction unmatched. This CDR3 has 15 amino acids. CDR1 is MDHEN, CDR2 SYDVKM, per germline. Written as DNA, the CDR3 is TGTGCCAGCAGTGAAACAGGGGGCAAGCTGGATGAGCAGTTCTTC. Protein: CASSETGGKLDEQFF.

The chain links TRBV20-1 to TRBJ1-2, with D maybe TRBD1 (5 bases). This CDR3 has 14 residues. Germline loops: CDR1 DFQATT, CDR2 SNEGSKA (reference sequence). The V and J ends lost 6 bases and 8 bases respectively, with 22 bases between them. CDR3 protein: CSATPFGRVDGYTF. The CDR3 DNA sequence: TGCAGTGCCACTCCGTTCGGCAGGGTGGACGGCTACACCTTC.

This clonotype occurred a few times. V gene TRBV29-1 combines with J gene TRBJ2-3; no definite D call. The germline CDR1 and CDR2 sequences are SQVTM and ANQGSEA. This CDR3 spans 14 amino acids. Between the trimmed V and J ends, which lost 3 bases and 0 bases, there was a span of 10 bases. For the CDR3, the DNA is TGCAGCGTTGATTCCATCACTAGCACAGATACGCAGTATTTT. It translates to CSVDSITSTDTQYF.

V gene TRBV3-1 combines with J gene TRBJ2-5, with 10 bases lining up with TRBD2. Unmatched junction bases numbered 7, after V lost 4 bases and J lost 5 bases. CDR3 length: 15 amino acids. Germline values: CDR1 LGHDT, CDR2 YNNKEL (reference sequence). In DNA, the CDR3 is TGTGCCAGCAGCCGTACTAGCGGGAAACAGGAGACCCAGTACTTC. Protein product: CASSRTSGKQETQYF.

This clonotype showed up many times. CDR3: CASSLGTGGGSQPQHF. CDR3 DNA sequence: TGTGCCAGCAGCCTCGGGACAGGGGGAGGTAGTCAGCCCCAGCATTTT. This chain links TRBV28 with TRBJ1-5, with 11 bases matching TRBD1. With 6 bases clipped from V and 6 bases from J, the junction kept 10 bases outside the gene matches. There are 16 residues in the CDR3. The germline V gene encodes CDR1 MDHEN and CDR2 SYDVKM. The whole variable domain, filled in from reference TRBV28 and TRBJ1-5, reads DVKVTQSSRYLVKRTGEKVFLECVQDMDHENMFWYRQDPGLGLRLIYFSYDVKMKEKGDIPEGYSVSREKKERFSLILESASTNQTSMYLCASSLGTGGGSQPQHFGDGTRLSIL.

Only a few counts were recorded for this clonotype. The rearrangement links TRBV7-9 to TRBJ1-1; TRBD1 might be the D (6 bases). The CDR3 has 15 residues. Germline V lookup: CDR1 SEHNR, CDR2 FQNEAQ (reference sequence). V lost 5 bases to trimming and J lost 1 base, with 14 bases between them. CDR3 DNA sequence: TGTGCCAGCAGCGAACAGGGATTGGGGAACACTGAAGCTTTCTTT. Its translation: CASSEQGLGNTEAFF. The full variable domain, with the rest looked up from reference TRBV7-9 and TRBJ1-1, is DTGVSQNPRHKITKRGQNVTFRCDPISEHNRLYWYRQTLGQGPEFLTYFQNEAQLEKSRLLSDRFSAERPKGSFSTLEIQRTEQGDSAMYLCASSEQGLGNTEAFFGQGTRLTVV.

This clonotype came up a few times. This sequence joins TRBV7-6 and TRBJ2-7, with a tentative D call TRBD2 (5 bases). Germline V lookup: CDR1 SGHVS, CDR2 FNYEAQ. The V end was cut by 5 bases, the J end by 3 bases, with 11 bases between. The CDR3 covers 13 residues. In DNA form, the CDR3 reads TGTGCCAGCAGCGTAAGGGAGAACTACGAGCAGTACTTC. It translates to CASSVRENYEQYF.

This chain uses TRBV24-1 with TRBJ2-1, with 10 bases lining up with TRBD1. Germline V gene data show CDR1 as KGHDR and CDR2 as SFDVKD. Trimming cost V 4 bases and J 5 bases; bases outside gene matches: 4. This CDR3 has 15 amino acids. The CDR3 region is CATSDGTGAHNEQFF. The DNA for the CDR3 is TGTGCCACCAGTGACGGGACAGGGGCCCACAATGAGCAGTTCTTC.

This chain links TRBV11-2 with TRBJ1-5, with 7 positions matching TRBD1. Germline CDR1 and CDR2: SGHAT and FQNNGV. V lost 3 bases to trimming and J lost 4 bases; unmatched junction nucleotides: 6. The CDR3 is made up of 15 amino acids. The CDR3 spells CASSLETGFNQPQHF. CDR3 nucleotide sequence: TGTGCCAGCAGCTTGGAGACAGGGTTTAATCAGCCCCAGCATTTT.

This clonotype occurred many times. This chain uses TRBV29-1 with TRBJ2-1; TRBD2 matches at 7 bases. J lost 11 bases, V lost 1 base, and 5 bases had no gene match. Germline-derived CDR1 and CDR2 are SQVTM and ANQGSEA. The CDR3 totals 12 residues. This CDR3 is CSVEVGGGQQFF. The CDR3, as DNA: TGCAGCGTTGAAGTTGGGGGGGGTCAGCAGTTCTTC.

This clonotype was recorded only once. V is TRBV4-3 and J is TRBJ2-2, with D unresolved. Trimming removed 4 bases at V and 6 bases at J, with 9 bases between. CDR1 and CDR2 (germline): LGHNA, YSLEER. This CDR3 comprises 13 residues. CDR3 in amino acids: CASSPKQAGELFF. As DNA, the CDR3 is TGCGCCAGCAGCCCGAAGCAGGCCGGGGAGCTGTTTTTT.